The T cell receptor beta chain under discussion was sequenced for a study of cytomegalovirus exposure and HLA in healthy donors. Broader study findings: Beyond CMV serostatus, there was no information to go on about immune exposure.

Germline CDR1 and CDR2: KGHSH and LQKENI. Losses at the gene ends were 2 bases for V and 8 bases for J; bases not matched to a gene: 21. This CDR3 has 19 residues. Concerning this clone: As yet, its antigen is unknown.

Primers for the PCR totalled 60 Vbeta and 13 Jbeta. The data were produced by immunoSEQ multiplex PCR, yet TCRdb's version contains in-frame clones alone and is incomplete. The sample lists 76,000 or so clones, more than 65% seen once, with roughly 16% in the top ten. V and J are TRBV18 and TRBJ2-1; 7 nucleotides line up with TRBD2. Specimen: PBMCs. The sequence came from a middle-aged woman in good health and CMV-seropositive. CDR3 sequence reads: CASSPFNGFGGSVIYEQFF. DNA of the CDR3: TGTGCCAGCTCACCATTTAACGGGTTTGGCGGGAGTGTTATATATGAGCAGTTCTTC.